Below are 2 T cell receptor beta chains sequenced from a single sample in a study of Ad26.COV2.S vaccination and SARS-CoV-2 variants. Sample treatment: some 20 received Ad26.COV2.S at low or high dose, single or two shots; a few received placebo; per-sample allocation not given. Specimen acquisition occurred on day 63 following the initial vaccine or placebo injection. Sequencing used immunoSEQ multiplex PCR; TCRdb keeps in-frame clones, though not all of them. Of hundreds of thousands of clones listed, 80% to 90% are singletons. This sample comprised peripheral blood, obtained in a trial of Ad26.COV2.S vaccine versus placebo. The receptors shown here come from a person aged 18-60 years who received the Ad26.COV2.S COVID-19 vaccine or a placebo.

The chain recombines TRBV11-3 with TRBJ2-2, with a weak D call TRBD1 (6 bases). CDR3 size: 15 residues. The V gene lost 4 bases and the J gene lost 1 base, with 10 bases spanning the gap. Germline V lookup: CDR1 SGHNT, CDR2 YENEEA. CDR3 in amino acids: CASSSLGGNTGELFF. The CDR3 DNA is TGTGCCAGCAGCTCACTAGGGGGGAACACCGGGGAGCTGTTTTTT.

The chain carries TRBV18 and TRBJ2-1; possible D gene TRBD2, 5 bases. From germline, CDR1 is KGHSH and CDR2 LQKENI. Trimming shortened V by 6 bases and J by 4 bases, and 7 bases separated the two germline ends. CDR3 length equals 12 residues. CDR3: CASSRTYNEQFF. The CDR3, as DNA: TGTGCCAGCTCGCGGACTTACAATGAGCAGTTCTTC.